Listed below are T cell receptor beta chains from one sample, sequenced in a study of shared clonotypes between healthy human individuals. The method was immunoSEQ multiplex PCR; TCRdb's version includes in-frame clones alone and lacks a portion of them. The data contain 2 million to 3 million clones, approximately 94% of them seen just once; the ten biggest clones take up about 0.34%. Sequenced: naive CD4+ T cells from PBMCs. These TCRs come from a man aged 18 to 29 in good health. Some clones in this sample may be carry-over from other donors' samples. Each CDR3 is given with its conserved first and last residue. Fields, in order: V gene, J gene, D gene, clone size, CDR3 protein, CDR3 DNA. D genes are given only for firm matches. Clone size is not always given. Where it is, it says once, few, many or a class for expanded clones.

v_gene: TRBV30; j_gene: TRBJ2-1; d_gene: -; abundance: -; CDR3aa: CAWSVGQGDGGEQFF; CDR3nt: TGTGCCTGGAGTGTAGGGCAGGGCGATGGCGGTGAGCAGTTCTTC
v_gene: TRBV5-1; j_gene: TRBJ2-5; d_gene: -; abundance: -; CDR3aa: CASSLVAEETQYF; CDR3nt: TGCGCCAGCAGCTTGGTCGCAGAAGAGACCCAGTACTTC
v_gene: TRBV6-5; j_gene: TRBJ2-5; d_gene: TRBD1; abundance: once; CDR3aa: CASSYSSTGGETQYF; CDR3nt: TGTGCCAGCAGTTACTCATCTACAGGGGGAGAGACCCAGTACTTC
v_gene: TRBV28; j_gene: TRBJ1-5; d_gene: -; abundance: -; CDR3aa: CASTFVLDSNQPQHF; CDR3nt: TGTGCCAGCACCTTCGTTCTGGACAGCAATCAGCCCCAGCATTTT
v_gene: TRBV5-1; j_gene: TRBJ2-7; d_gene: -; abundance: -; CDR3aa: CASSVRDSSYEQYF; CDR3nt: TGCGCCAGCAGCGTTCGGGACTCGTCCTACGAGCAGTACTTC
v_gene: TRBV9; j_gene: TRBJ1-3; d_gene: -; abundance: -; CDR3aa: CASSPTTGTGNGNTIYF; CDR3nt: TGTGCCAGCAGCCCCACCACAGGGACGGGGAATGGAAACACCATATATTTT
v_gene: TRBV9; j_gene: TRBJ2-7; d_gene: -; abundance: once; CDR3aa: CASSPGEGIYEQYF; CDR3nt: TGTGCCAGCAGCCCGGGTGAAGGAATCTACGAGCAGTACTTC
v_gene: TRBV28; j_gene: TRBJ2-3; d_gene: -; abundance: -; CDR3aa: CASSFASGAGPDTQYF; CDR3nt: TGTGCCAGCAGTTTCGCCTCGGGGGCTGGCCCAGATACGCAGTATTTT
v_gene: TRBV12-5; j_gene: TRBJ2-5; d_gene: -; abundance: -; CDR3aa: CASGTRETQYF; CDR3nt: TGTGCTAGTGGTACCCGAGAGACCCAGTACTTC
v_gene: TRBV25-1; j_gene: TRBJ2-7; d_gene: -; abundance: -; CDR3aa: CASSETQRRPFYEQYF; CDR3nt: TGTGCCAGCAGTGAAACCCAGCGGAGACCCTTCTACGAGCAGTACTTC
v_gene: TRBV7-2; j_gene: TRBJ1-2; d_gene: TRBD1; abundance: -; CDR3aa: CASSSTGRSATF; CDR3nt: TGTGCCAGCAGCTCGACAGGGAGGTCAGCCACCTTC
v_gene: TRBV4-1; j_gene: TRBJ2-2; d_gene: -; abundance: once; CDR3aa: CASSPHRPNTGELFF; CDR3nt: TGCGCCAGCAGCCCGCATAGACCGAACACCGGGGAGCTGTTTTTT
v_gene: TRBV7-8; j_gene: TRBJ1-4; d_gene: TRBD1; abundance: once; CDR3aa: CASSTDRGNEKLFF; CDR3nt: TGTGCCAGCAGCACGGACAGGGGTAATGAAAAACTGTTTTTT
v_gene: TRBV19; j_gene: TRBJ2-4; d_gene: TRBD1; abundance: once; CDR3aa: CASSLRDRVNIQYF; CDR3nt: TGTGCCAGTAGTCTCCGGGACAGGGTAAACATTCAGTACTTC
v_gene: TRBV5-1; j_gene: TRBJ1-4; d_gene: TRBD1; abundance: -; CDR3aa: CASSLATGGVEWEKLFF; CDR3nt: TGCGCCAGCAGCTTGGCGACAGGGGGCGTAGAGTGGGAAAAACTGTTTTTT
v_gene: TRBV5-5; j_gene: TRBJ2-7; d_gene: -; abundance: -; CDR3aa: CASSLDMAVSYEQYF; CDR3nt: TGTGCCAGCAGCTTGGATATGGCAGTCTCCTACGAGCAGTACTTC
v_gene: TRBV19; j_gene: TRBJ1-2; d_gene: -; abundance: -; CDR3aa: CASSIIGGLVLSGYTF; CDR3nt: TGTGCCAGTAGTATAATTGGAGGGTTGGTCTTAAGTGGCTACACCTTC
v_gene: TRBV28; j_gene: TRBJ2-5; d_gene: -; abundance: -; CDR3aa: CASSSLGTDYPKETQYF; CDR3nt: TGTGCCAGCAGTTCCCTAGGGACTGACTACCCAAAAGAGACCCAGTACTTC
v_gene: TRBV4-1; j_gene: TRBJ1-4; d_gene: TRBD1; abundance: -; CDR3aa: CASSQTGWEKLFF; CDR3nt: TGCGCCAGCAGCCAGACAGGGTGGGAAAAACTGTTTTTT
v_gene: TRBV10-3; j_gene: TRBJ1-1; d_gene: -; abundance: -; CDR3aa: CAISDNLPSNTEAFF; CDR3nt: TGTGCCATCAGTGACAACTTGCCGTCGAACACTGAAGCTTTCTTT
v_gene: TRBV18; j_gene: TRBJ1-1; d_gene: -; abundance: -; CDR3aa: CASSTTFGDTEAFF; CDR3nt: TGTGCCAGCTCCACCACGTTCGGGGACACTGAAGCTTTCTTT
v_gene: TRBV4-3; j_gene: TRBJ1-2; d_gene: -; abundance: -; CDR3aa: CASSQAWAGGGRYGYTF; CDR3nt: TGCGCCAGCAGCCAAGCTTGGGCGGGCGGCGGTAGGTATGGCTACACCTTC
v_gene: TRBV6-1; j_gene: TRBJ2-7; d_gene: -; abundance: -; CDR3aa: CASSDARREQYF; CDR3nt: TGTGCCAGCAGTGATGCTAGACGGGAGCAGTACTTC
v_gene: TRBV28; j_gene: TRBJ2-5; d_gene: TRBD1; abundance: -; CDR3aa: CASSRPTGPIETQYF; CDR3nt: TGTGCCAGCAGTAGGCCGACAGGGCCCATCGAGACCCAGTACTTC
v_gene: TRBV7-2; j_gene: TRBJ2-1; d_gene: TRBD1; abundance: -; CDR3aa: CADQEQGPIYNEQFF; CDR3nt: TGTGCCGACCAGGAACAGGGGCCGATTTACAATGAGCAGTTCTTC
v_gene: TRBV5-1; j_gene: TRBJ2-7; d_gene: TRBD1; abundance: -; CDR3aa: CASSFSGDSPYEQYF; CDR3nt: TGCGCCAGCAGCTTCAGTGGGGACAGCCCCTACGAGCAGTACTTC
v_gene: TRBV19; j_gene: TRBJ2-7; d_gene: TRBD2; abundance: -; CDR3aa: CASSPLGTNYEQYF; CDR3nt: TGTGCCAGTAGTCCCCTAGGGACTAACTACGAGCAGTACTTC
v_gene: TRBV29-1; j_gene: TRBJ2-1; d_gene: TRBD2; abundance: -; CDR3aa: CSGTSGRYNEQFF; CDR3nt: TGCAGCGGAACTAGCGGGAGGTACAATGAGCAGTTCTTC
v_gene: TRBV4-1; j_gene: TRBJ1-4; d_gene: -; abundance: -; CDR3aa: CASSQGQGAFHEKLFF; CDR3nt: TGCGCCAGCAGCCAAGGACAAGGTGCCTTTCATGAAAAACTGTTTTTT
v_gene: TRBV7-6; j_gene: TRBJ2-2; d_gene: TRBD1; abundance: -; CDR3aa: CASSDTGGNTGELFF; CDR3nt: TGTGCCAGCAGCGATACAGGGGGGAACACCGGGGAGCTGTTTTTT
v_gene: TRBV6-6; j_gene: TRBJ2-2; d_gene: -; abundance: -; CDR3aa: CATGKSPYTGELFF; CDR3nt: TGTGCCACCGGTAAAAGCCCGTACACCGGGGAGCTGTTTTTT
v_gene: TRBV6-1; j_gene: TRBJ2-7; d_gene: TRBD2; abundance: -; CDR3aa: CASSGLAGRSYEQYF; CDR3nt: TGTGCCAGCAGTGGACTAGCGGGACGGTCCTACGAGCAGTACTTC
v_gene: TRBV5-1; j_gene: TRBJ2-7; d_gene: -; abundance: -; CDR3aa: CASSPDGGSGPYEQYF; CDR3nt: TGCGCCAGCAGCCCGGACGGAGGTAGCGGACCCTACGAGCAGTACTTC
v_gene: TRBV27; j_gene: TRBJ2-4; d_gene: -; abundance: -; CDR3aa: CASSLGAGGNIQYF; CDR3nt: TGTGCCAGCAGTTTAGGAGCAGGAGGCAACATTCAGTACTTC
v_gene: TRBV7-2; j_gene: TRBJ1-2; d_gene: -; abundance: -; CDR3aa: CASSLFPEAANYGYTF; CDR3nt: TGTGCCAGCAGCTTATTCCCGGAGGCTGCAAACTATGGCTACACCTTC
v_gene: TRBV19; j_gene: TRBJ1-1; d_gene: TRBD1; abundance: -; CDR3aa: CASSPQGQITEAFF; CDR3nt: TGTGCCAGTAGTCCACAGGGGCAGATCACTGAAGCTTTCTTT
v_gene: TRBV18; j_gene: TRBJ2-3; d_gene: TRBD1; abundance: -; CDR3aa: CASSPQQGAIDTQYF; CDR3nt: TGTGCCAGCTCACCTCAGCAGGGGGCCATAGATACGCAGTATTTT
v_gene: TRBV11-2; j_gene: TRBJ2-7; d_gene: -; abundance: -; CDR3aa: CASSPGSGAYEQYF; CDR3nt: TGTGCCAGCAGCCCTGGCTCGGGGGCATACGAGCAGTACTTC
v_gene: TRBV5-1; j_gene: TRBJ1-4; d_gene: TRBD1; abundance: -; CDR3aa: CASSLEGGREKLFF; CDR3nt: TGCGCCAGCAGCTTGGAAGGGGGCCGGGAAAAACTGTTTTTT
v_gene: TRBV11-2; j_gene: TRBJ1-2; d_gene: TRBD1; abundance: -; CDR3aa: CASSSLQGIGNYGYTF; CDR3nt: TGTGCCAGCAGCTCGTTACAGGGGATTGGGAACTATGGCTACACCTTC
v_gene: TRBV10-3; j_gene: TRBJ2-7; d_gene: -; abundance: -; CDR3aa: CAIRGYWEQYF; CDR3nt: TGTGCCATCAGAGGGTACTGGGAGCAGTACTTC
v_gene: TRBV4-3; j_gene: TRBJ1-5; d_gene: -; abundance: once; CDR3aa: CASSQDRMGNQPQHF; CDR3nt: TGCGCCAGCAGCCAAGATAGAATGGGGAATCAGCCCCAGCATTTT
v_gene: TRBV18; j_gene: TRBJ2-3; d_gene: TRBD2; abundance: -; CDR3aa: CASSPPAGGGDTQYF; CDR3nt: TGTGCCAGCTCACCACCGGCGGGAGGAGGAGATACGCAGTATTTT
v_gene: TRBV5-1; j_gene: TRBJ1-1; d_gene: -; abundance: -; CDR3aa: CASSYDKNGNTEAFF; CDR3nt: TGCGCCAGCAGCTATGACAAGAACGGGAACACTGAAGCTTTCTTT
v_gene: TRBV14; j_gene: TRBJ1-1; d_gene: -; abundance: -; CDR3aa: CASSPNPGTEAFF; CDR3nt: TGTGCCAGCAGCCCCAATCCGGGAACTGAAGCTTTCTTT
v_gene: TRBV30; j_gene: TRBJ1-4; d_gene: -; abundance: -; CDR3aa: CAWGVASANEKLFF; CDR3nt: TGTGCCTGGGGGGTGGCGTCGGCTAATGAAAAACTGTTTTTT
v_gene: TRBV10-3; j_gene: TRBJ2-1; d_gene: -; abundance: -; CDR3aa: CAISSDPGYNNEQFF; CDR3nt: TGTGCCATCAGTTCGGACCCTGGGTACAACAATGAGCAGTTCTTC
v_gene: TRBV6-1; j_gene: TRBJ2-4; d_gene: -; abundance: -; CDR3aa: CATHAQNIQYF; CDR3nt: TGTGCCACCCACGCCCAAAACATTCAGTACTTC
v_gene: TRBV7-9; j_gene: TRBJ2-4; d_gene: -; abundance: -; CDR3aa: CASSYGSLAKNIQYF; CDR3nt: TGTGCCAGCAGCTACGGGTCACTAGCCAAAAACATTCAGTACTTC
v_gene: TRBV4-1; j_gene: TRBJ2-1; d_gene: -; abundance: -; CDR3aa: CASSPAGRSEQFF; CDR3nt: TGCGCCAGCAGCCCTGCGGGGAGGTCTGAGCAGTTCTTC
v_gene: TRBV7-8; j_gene: TRBJ2-7; d_gene: TRBD2; abundance: -; CDR3aa: CASSLGGEGYEQYF; CDR3nt: TGTGCCAGCAGCTTAGGGGGGGAGGGCTACGAGCAGTACTTC
v_gene: TRBV6-1; j_gene: TRBJ2-7; d_gene: TRBD1; abundance: -; CDR3aa: CASRLGTGGAYEQYF; CDR3nt: TGTGCCAGCAGACTCGGGACAGGGGGCGCGTACGAGCAGTACTTC
v_gene: TRBV28; j_gene: TRBJ1-2; d_gene: TRBD1; abundance: -; CDR3aa: CASSFGQGGNYGYTF; CDR3nt: TGTGCCAGCAGTTTTGGACAGGGGGGTAACTATGGCTACACCTTC
v_gene: TRBV5-8; j_gene: TRBJ1-1; d_gene: -; abundance: -; CDR3aa: CASSLGQGWDTEAFF; CDR3nt: TGTGCCAGCAGCTTGGGTCAGGGTTGGGACACTGAAGCTTTCTTT
v_gene: TRBV28; j_gene: TRBJ2-1; d_gene: TRBD2; abundance: -; CDR3aa: CASGSRYNEQFF; CDR3nt: TGTGCAAGCGGGAGCCGGTACAATGAGCAGTTCTTC
v_gene: TRBV11-2; j_gene: TRBJ2-1; d_gene: -; abundance: -; CDR3aa: CASSPARAGFFNSHNEQFF; CDR3nt: TGTGCCAGCAGCCCTGCGCGTGCAGGGTTTTTTAATAGCCACAATGAGCAGTTCTTC
v_gene: TRBV27; j_gene: TRBJ2-1; d_gene: -; abundance: -; CDR3aa: CASSYRGGASGNEQFF; CDR3nt: TGTGCCAGCAGCTACCGTGGAGGCGCTTCTGGCAATGAGCAGTTCTTC
v_gene: TRBV5-1; j_gene: TRBJ2-3; d_gene: TRBD1; abundance: -; CDR3aa: CASSYGQVGDTDTQYF; CDR3nt: TGCGCCAGCAGCTACGGACAGGTGGGGGACACAGATACGCAGTATTTT